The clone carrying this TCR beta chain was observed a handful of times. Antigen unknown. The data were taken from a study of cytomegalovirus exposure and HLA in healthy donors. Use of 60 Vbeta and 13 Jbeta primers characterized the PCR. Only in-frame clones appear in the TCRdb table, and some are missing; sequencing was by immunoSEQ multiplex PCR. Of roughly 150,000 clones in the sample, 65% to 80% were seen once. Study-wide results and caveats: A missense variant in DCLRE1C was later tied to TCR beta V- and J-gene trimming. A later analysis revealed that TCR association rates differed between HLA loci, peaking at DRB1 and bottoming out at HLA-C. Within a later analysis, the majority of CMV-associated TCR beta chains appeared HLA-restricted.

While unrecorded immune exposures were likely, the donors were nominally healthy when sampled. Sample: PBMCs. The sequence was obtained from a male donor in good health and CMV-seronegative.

As DNA, the CDR3 is TGTGCCAGCAGCCGATCAGGGGGCCGAGAGACCCAGTACTTC. Its translation is CASSRSGGRETQYF. The genes are TRBV4-2 and TRBJ2-5; the match to TRBD1 covers 8 bases. In germline, CDR1 is LGHNA, CDR2 YNFKEQ. Unmatched junction bases numbered 5, after V lost 4 bases and J lost 4 bases. The CDR3 contains 14 residues.